These 9 T cell receptor beta chains were all obtained from the same sample, sequenced in a study of blood T cell repertoires in COVID-19. Repertoires were generated with immunoSEQ multiplex PCR, while TCRdb's copy carries only in-frame clones and drops some. The sample has around 100,000 clones, around 85% seen once; the top ten hold approximately 13%. The sample was peripheral blood. These receptors were collected from a human donor in a cohort sampled during active COVID-19.

The rearrangement uses TRBV24-1 and TRBJ2-3; D is ambiguous. The germline gives CDR1 KGHDR, CDR2 SFDVKD. Trimming stripped 4 bases from V and 6 bases from J, with 7 bases between. The CDR3 runs to 12 residues. Here the CDR3 reads CATSDEEDTQYF. DNA for the CDR3: TGTGCCACCAGTGACGAGGAGGATACGCAGTATTTT.

The chain is built from TRBV9 and TRBJ2-1; D possibly corresponds to TRBD1 (6 bases). Trimming took 0 bases from V and 8 from J, leaving 18 bases between them. The germline V gene has CDR1 SGDLS and CDR2 YYNGEE. The CDR3 runs to 16 residues. In DNA form, the CDR3 reads TGTGCCAGCAGCGTAGCGGGGAACAACAGGGATTATGAGCAGTTCTTC. Translating it yields CASSVAGNNRDYEQFF.

This chain joins TRBV7-2 and TRBJ2-1, with 8 bases that match TRBD2. The ends lost 1 base at V and 10 bases at J; junction bases unmatched: 6. In germline, CDR1 is SGHTA, CDR2 FQGNSA. This CDR3 region has 14 residues. In DNA form, the CDR3 reads TGTGCCAGCAGCTTAGTCGCGGGGGGTAACGAGCAGTTCTTC. As protein: CASSLVAGGNEQFF. The full variable domain, its missing parts supplied by reference TRBV7-2 and TRBJ2-1, is GAGVSQSPSNKVTEKGKDVELRCDPISGHTALYWYRQSLGQGLEFLIYFQGNSAPDKSGLPSDRFSAERTGGSVSTLTIQRTQQEDSAVYLCASSLVAGGNEQFFGPGTRLTVL.

This chain uses TRBV5-8 with TRBJ1-2; weak D call: TRBD1 (6 bases). With 4 bases removed from V and 0 bases from J, the gap between germline ends came to 13 bases. This CDR3 has 15 amino acids. CDR1 SGHTS and CDR2 YDEGEE come from the germline V gene. The CDR3 coding sequence is TGTGCCAGCAGCCTACAGGGCTCAACTAACTATGGCTACACCTTC. Its translation: CASSLQGSTNYGYTF.

This rearrangement joins TRBV19 to TRBJ1-6; 9 nucleotides agree with TRBD1. The germline CDR1 and CDR2 sequences are LNHDA and SQIVND (reference sequence). The CDR3 runs to 14 residues. Trimming cost V 4 bases and J 7 bases; bases outside gene matches: 2. DNA for the CDR3: TGTGCCAGTAGTAGGGACAGGGCGAATTCACCCCTCCACTTT. Its translation: CASSRDRANSPLHF.

V and J are TRBV18 and TRBJ1-2, with a tentative D call TRBD1 (5 bases). Germline V gives CDR1 KGHSH, CDR2 LQKENI. This CDR3 is 13 amino acids long. Trimming pared 0 bases from V and 5 bases from J, leaving 7 bases between. The CDR3 loop is CASSPPQGYGYTF. The CDR3, as DNA: TGTGCCAGCTCACCACCTCAGGGTTATGGCTACACCTTC.

The chain recombines TRBV6-5 with TRBJ1-5; D is perhaps TRBD1 (6 bases). Germline-derived CDR1 and CDR2 are MNHEY and SVGAGI. V was clipped by 7 bases and J by 6 bases, with 13 bases between them. The CDR3 extends over 13 amino acids. The CDR3 loop is CASKGGRGQPQHF. CDR3 DNA sequence: TGTGCCAGCAAGGGGGGGAGAGGTCAGCCCCAGCATTTT.

The V and J genes are TRBV6-5 and TRBJ1-2; perhaps TRBD1 as D (6 bases). V dropped 2 bases and J dropped 5 bases, with 15 bases sitting between them. The CDR3 loop spans 15 amino acids. Germline lookup yields CDR1 MNHEY and CDR2 SVGAGI. DNA of the CDR3: TGTGCCAGCAGTTACGGGCCAGGGGTGGAATATGGCTACACCTTC. Protein product: CASSYGPGVEYGYTF.

V is TRBV9 and J is TRBJ2-1; 10 bases match TRBD2. J lost 6 bases, V lost 4 bases, and 7 bases had no gene match. This CDR3 has 15 amino acids. Looked up from germline, CDR1 is SGDLS and CDR2 is YYNGEE. The CDR3, as DNA: TGTGCCAGCAGCACGAGCGGGGGGGCTGGCAATGAGCAGTTCTTC. It encodes CASSTSGGAGNEQFF.